This entry lists 27 T cell receptor beta chains sequenced from one sample in a study of post-analysis software for immune sequencing data. Study-wide results and caveats: About five TRBV segments, including TRBV5-6, TRBV5-1 and TRBV20-1, were more frequent in patients than controls.

Their antigens remain unidentified. cDNA libraries for TCR beta contained unique molecular identifiers. From the PCR reads, TCRdb called clonotypes with MiXCR, one entry per CDR3 protein. The table lists 430,000 or so distinct CDR3 sequences, less than 40% of them singletons. Material: blood. These receptors came from a girl aged 2 to 9 with multiple sclerosis.

This clonotype was seen only a few times. The chain employs TRBV4-1 and TRBJ2-6; a possible D gene is TRBD2 (5 bases). The ends were cut back, 4 bases at V and 1 base at J, with 11 bases in the middle. Germline loops: CDR1 MGHRA, CDR2 YSYEKL. CDR3 length: 16 amino acids. The CDR3 region has the DNA TGCGCCAGCAGCCGTCTCGGGATTTCTGGGGCCAACGTCCTGACTTTC. This encodes CASSRLGISGANVLTF.

This clonotype was seen once. This chain links TRBV5-1 with TRBJ1-1; 8 bases are shared with TRBD1. CDR1 and CDR2 from the germline V gene are SGHRS and YFSETQ. V lost 4 bases, J lost 7 bases, and 6 bases stayed unmatched. The CDR3 covers 13 residues. CDR3: CASSTGQGIEAFF. CDR3 DNA: TGCGCCAGCAGCACAGGACAGGGCATTGAAGCTTTCTTT.

Concerning this clonotype: With a much larger clone just one base away, this may be a read error. The J gene is TRBJ1-2, the V gene TRBV29-1; D call uncertain. From germline, CDR1 is SQVTM and CDR2 ANQGSEA. V was shortened by 0 bases and J by 6 bases, with 5 bases between the two germline ends. The CDR3 contains 11 residues. DNA of the CDR3: TGCAGCGTTGAAGATCTCCATGGCTACACCTTC. Encoded protein: CSVEDLHGYTF.

The V gene is TRBV13, the J gene TRBJ2-1; 9 bases agree with TRBD2. The germline gives CDR1 PRHDT, CDR2 FYEKMQ (reference sequence). The CDR3 runs to 16 residues. The J segment lost 6 bases and the V segment lost 5 bases, leaving 11 bases of the junction unmatched. Written as DNA, the CDR3 is TGTGCCAGCAGCCCCACCGGGACTAGCAGATTCAATGAGCAGTTCTTC. The encoded protein is CASSPTGTSRFNEQFF.

This chain uses TRBV3-1 with TRBJ2-6; D is unresolved. Germline CDR1 reads LGHDT; CDR2 reads YNNKEL (reference sequence). This CDR3 is built from 14 residues. V was pared by 1 base and J by 10 bases, with 11 bases between. For the CDR3, the DNA is TGTGCCAGCAGCCAAGGATCCGAAGTGAACGTCCTGACTTTC. As protein: CASSQGSEVNVLTF. Full variable domain (outside the CDR3, taken from reference TRBV3-1 and TRBJ2-6): DTAVSQTPKYLVTQMGNDKSIKCEQNLGHDTMYWYKQDSKKFLKIMFSYNNKELIINETVPNRFSPKSPDKAHLNLHINSLELGDSAVYFCASSQGSEVNVLTFGAGSRLTVL.

In its sample, this clonotype was seen a few times. The V and J genes are TRBV29-1 and TRBJ2-7; D gene uncertain. The CDR3 is 13 residues long. Germline V lookup: CDR1 SQVTM, CDR2 ANQGSEA. Trimming stripped 7 bases from V and 0 bases from J, with 13 bases between. Written as DNA, the CDR3 is TGCAGCGCACTTGCCCCCCGCTCCTACGAGCAGTACTTC. Protein: CSALAPRSYEQYF.

The rearrangement joins TRBV7-2 to TRBJ2-1, with D perhaps assigned TRBD1 or TRBD2 (5 bases each). Germline-derived CDR1 and CDR2 are SGHTA and FQGNSA. Trimming took 1 base from V and 0 from J, leaving 10 bases between them. CDR3 length: 16 amino acids. The CDR3 spells CASSLDWDLSYNEQFF. CDR3 coding DNA: TGTGCCAGCAGCTTAGATTGGGACCTCTCCTACAATGAGCAGTTCTTC.

The rearrangement joins TRBV7-2 to TRBJ2-7; possibly TRBD1 for D (6 bases). The CDR3 is 15 amino acids. Trimming pared 4 bases from V and 2 bases from J, leaving 15 bases between. The V gene's germline CDR1 is SGHTA and CDR2 FQGNSA. DNA for the CDR3: TGTGCCAGCAGCTACGCAGGGGTGGGTCCCTACGAGCAGTACTTC. Protein sequence: CASSYAGVGPYEQYF. Looking up the rest from reference TRBV7-2 and TRBJ2-7 gives the full variable domain: GAGVSQSPSNKVTEKGKDVELRCDPISGHTALYWYRQSLGQGLEFLIYFQGNSAPDKSGLPSDRFSAERTGGSVSTLTIQRTQQEDSAVYLCASSYAGVGPYEQYFGPGTRLTVT.

The V call is TRBV7-2, the J call TRBJ2-5; 7 bases map to TRBD2. Matching the DNA end better, TRBJ2-7 makes the J call doubtful. The length of the CDR3 is 16 residues. In germline, CDR1 is SGHTA, CDR2 FQGNSA. CDR3 coding DNA: TGTGCCAGCAGCTCCGTCTGGGGCGGGAGCGGTTACGAGCAGTACTTC. This gives the protein CASSSVWGGSGYEQYF.

This clonotype came up a few times. The rearrangement links TRBV20-1 to TRBJ2-7; D uncertain. This CDR3 has 12 residues. Germline V lookup: CDR1 DFQATT, CDR2 SNEGSKA (reference sequence). V was clipped by 0 bases and J by 4 bases, with 7 bases between them. DNA for the CDR3: TGCAGTGCTAGAGATCTGCTGTACGAGCAGTACTTC. Translating it yields CSARDLLYEQYF.

This clonotype was recorded at least ten times. The chain carries TRBV12-3 or TRBV12-4 and TRBJ2-7, with TRBD2 identical over 7 bases. Trimming removed 3 bases from V and 4 bases from J; junction bases left unmatched: 6. The CDR3 spans 14 residues. CDR3 region: CASSFERGLYEQYF. The CDR3 nucleotides read TGTGCCAGCAGTTTTGAGCGGGGATTGTACGAGCAGTACTTC.

The chain joins TRBV4-1 to TRBJ1-6; 9 nucleotides agree with TRBD1. Germline loops: CDR1 MGHRA, CDR2 YSYEKL. The CDR3 covers 17 residues. V lost 3 bases, J lost 7 bases, and 10 bases stayed unmatched. The CDR3 loop is CASSQPRRDRANSPLHF. In DNA form, the CDR3 reads TGCGCCAGCAGCCAGCCTAGGAGGGACAGGGCGAATTCACCCCTCCACTTT.

The chain links TRBV5-1 to TRBJ1-2; 11 bases fit TRBD1. The CDR3 sequence is 15 residues long. Germline V lookup: CDR1 SGHRS, CDR2 YFSETQ. Trimming cost V 4 bases and J 4 bases; bases outside gene matches: 6. CDR3 protein: CASSPGQGASYGYTF. The CDR3 DNA sequence: TGCGCCAGCAGCCCCGGACAGGGGGCGAGCTATGGCTACACCTTC.

This clonotype appeared many times. This chain uses TRBV7-3 with TRBJ2-7; 8 bases are a match to TRBD1. CDR3 length equals 13 residues. The junction had 4 bases not matched to a gene; V was cut back by 6 bases and J by 3 bases. Germline V CDR1 and CDR2: SGHTA, FQGTGA. The CDR3 region has the DNA TGTGCCAGCAGTTCCGGGACAGGCTACGAGCAGTACTTC. Protein sequence: CASSSGTGYEQYF.

Note on this clonotype: Given a much more abundant clone one base away, this may be a read error. This rearrangement joins TRBV29-1 to TRBJ2-7, with D possibly being TRBD1 or TRBD2 (5 bases each). The DNA end favors TRBJ2-5, so the J call may be wrong. This CDR3 contains 12 residues. Germline values: CDR1 SQVTM, CDR2 ANQGSEA. Here the CDR3 reads CSASGRGETQYF. CDR3 nucleotides: TGCAGCGCTTCGGGACGGGGCGAGACCCAGTACTTC.

The chain uses TRBV13 and TRBJ2-3; D unresolved. The CDR3 consists of 16 residues. Germline V gene data show CDR1 as PRHDT and CDR2 as FYEKMQ (reference sequence). The germline V and J ends were trimmed by 0 bases and 2 bases, with 12 bases remaining between them. DNA of the CDR3: TGTGCCAGCAGCTTAGGCCTACAGCCCCTCACAGATACGCAGTATTTT. Amino acid sequence: CASSLGLQPLTDTQYF.

V usage is TRBV28 and J usage is TRBJ1-2, with 8 bases fitting TRBD1. The CDR3 extends over 14 amino acids. Trimming removed 4 bases from V and 8 bases from J; junction bases left unmatched: 9. Germline CDR1 is MDHEN and CDR2 is SYDVKM. The CDR3 is CASSWQGAPWGYTF. The DNA for the CDR3 is TGTGCCAGCAGTTGGCAGGGGGCCCCTTGGGGCTACACCTTC.

The V gene is TRBV6-6, the J gene TRBJ2-1; D is ambiguous. Trimming took 2 bases from V and 10 from J, leaving 6 bases between them. Per the germline V gene, CDR1 is MNHNY and CDR2 is SVGAGI (reference sequence). This CDR3 has 11 residues. Here the CDR3 DNA reads TGTGCCAGCAGTTACATCCAGGAGCAGTTCTTC. This sequence encodes CASSYIQEQFF.

The CDR3 here is CASSDFRGFDYGYTF. CDR3 coding DNA: TGTGCCAGCAGTGATTTTCGGGGTTTTGACTATGGCTACACCTTC. The rearrangement uses TRBV6-1 and TRBJ1-2; the D is unclear. The CDR3 length is 15 residues. Germline assignment: CDR1 MNHNS and CDR2 SASEGT. The ends were cut back, 3 bases at V and 3 bases at J, with 14 bases in the middle.

This chain links TRBV12-3 or TRBV12-4 with TRBJ2-6; the D is unclear. The V gene lost 3 bases and the J gene lost 4 bases, with 16 bases spanning the gap. This CDR3 comprises 17 residues. CDR3 loop: CASSLTRSVKGANVLTF. The CDR3 region has the DNA TGTGCCAGCAGTTTGACCAGGAGTGTAAAGGGGGCCAACGTCCTGACTTTC.

This chain connects TRBV7-2 to TRBJ1-1; D uncertain. The CDR3 contains 14 residues. Between the trimmed V and J ends, which lost 3 bases and 1 base, there was a span of 9 bases. From germline, CDR1 is SGHTA and CDR2 FQGNSA. The CDR3 nucleotides read TGTGCCAGCAGCTTGGTCAAGGGGAACACTGAAGCTTTCTTT. It specifies CASSLVKGNTEAFF.

A few counts support this clonotype. The chain uses TRBV9 and TRBJ2-3; TRBD2 matches at 14 bases. CDR3 size: 18 residues. J lost 2 bases, V lost 4 bases, and 9 bases had no gene match. Germline-derived CDR1 and CDR2 are SGDLS and YYNGEE. DNA of the CDR3: TGTGCCAGCAGCTCGTGGACTAGCGGGGGGTCGTACACAGATACGCAGTATTTT. Protein: CASSSWTSGGSYTDTQYF.

The CDR3 spells CASSPSWQGPQETQYF. Here the CDR3 DNA reads TGTGCCAGCAGCCCCAGCTGGCAGGGCCCCCAAGAGACCCAGTACTTC. The chain employs TRBV7-9 and TRBJ2-5, with D perhaps matching TRBD1 (5 bases). Germline CDR1 SEHNR, CDR2 FQNEAQ (reference sequence). The CDR3 totals 16 residues. V lost 5 bases and J lost 1, with 17 bases in between.

This clonotype has only a few counts. The DNA of the CDR3 is TGTGCCAGCAGCTTAAACAGGCATCGGGAGCAGTACTTC. The encoded protein is CASSLNRHREQYF. The chain uses TRBV7-3 and TRBJ2-5, with D possibly being TRBD2 (6 bases). The CDR3 contains 13 residues. Germline values: CDR1 SGHTA, CDR2 FQGTGA. The V gene lost 1 base and the J gene lost 11 bases, with 14 bases spanning the gap.

Details on this clonotype: At one end the junction does not follow the germline gene, possibly because of a read error. The J gene is TRBJ2-1, the V gene TRBV24-1; D gene unclear. The V gene's germline CDR1 is KGHDR and CDR2 SFDVKD. This CDR3 is 16 amino acids long. CDR3 sequence reads: CVTSDLGSSSYNEQFF. As DNA, the CDR3 is TGTGTCACCAGTGATCTAGGGTCCAGCTCCTACAATGAGCAGTTCTTC.

The V call is TRBV20-1, the J call TRBJ2-1; D gene unclear. Trimming removed 1 base at V and 5 bases at J, with 12 bases between. This CDR3 region has 14 residues. Germline V lookup: CDR1 DFQATT, CDR2 SNEGSKA (reference sequence). This chain's CDR3 is CSARGLSGHNEQFF. CDR3 bases: TGCAGTGCTAGAGGATTGTCCGGACACAATGAGCAGTTCTTC.

This clonotype was seen a few times. The chain is built from TRBV10-3 and TRBJ1-5, with D hard to call. The CDR3 has 11 amino acids. The germline gives CDR1 ENHRY, CDR2 SYGVKD. Trimming shortened V by 4 bases and J by 4 bases, and 2 bases separated the two germline ends. The CDR3 sequence: CAISGNQPQHF. The DNA of the CDR3 is TGTGCCATCAGTGGAAATCAGCCCCAGCATTTT.